This TCR beta chain was documented in a study of T cell repertoires in cytomegalovirus infection. This clonotype was found a few times. As yet, its antigen is unknown. TCRdb itself ran the reads through MiXCR, one entry per CDR3 protein. This table holds about 770,000 distinct CDR3 sequences, almost 30% found once. V shed 0 bases and J 3 bases; nucleotides not matched to a gene: 1. Germline CDR1 is MNHEY and CDR2 is SVGAGI. The CDR3 extends over 15 amino acids. V is TRBV6-5 and J is TRBJ1-5; 8 bases fit TRBD1. The source is a human donor in good health (CMV status not recorded). Some clones in this sample may be carry-over from other donors' samples. Sequencing used cultured CD8+ T cells from PBMCs, obtained from culture after CMV antigen stimulation. The CDR3 sequence: CASSYSRGLNQPQHF. The DNA for the CDR3 is TGTGCCAGCAGTTACTCCAGGGGGCTCAATCAGCCCCAGCATTTT.